This T cell receptor (beta chain) was captured by sequencing in a study of identical twins. Healthy Caucasians, and only they, were the donors. TCRdb re-analysed the 5' RACE reads in MiXCR, keeping a single row per CDR3 protein. The sample shows approximately 500,000 distinct CDR3 sequences, roughly a quarter of them seen only once. Concerning this clonotype itself: Its antigen is not known.

Study outcomes and limitations: An excess of low generation probability was shown by twin-shared out-of-frame alpha sequences.

The same sample was also used in a study of T cells expressing NK-cell markers. From that second work: More than 5 donors showed dominant NKG2C+ clonotypes comprising roughly 1.0-7.5% of their CD8+ T cells. The study found these clonotypes also leading the CD3+CD56-NKG2C+ fraction in a few donors.

Material: CD4+ T cells sorted from blood. The receptor comes from a young woman in good health.

This CDR3 reads CASSMRGASGTEAFF. Here the CDR3 DNA reads TGCGCCAGCAGCATGAGGGGCGCGTCTGGCACTGAAGCTTTCTTT. The V gene is TRBV5-1, the J gene TRBJ1-1; perhaps TRBD1 as D (5 bases). CDR3 length: 15 residues. V lost 4 bases, J lost 4 bases, and 17 bases lay in between. Germline V gene lookup returns CDR1 SGHRS and CDR2 YFSETQ.